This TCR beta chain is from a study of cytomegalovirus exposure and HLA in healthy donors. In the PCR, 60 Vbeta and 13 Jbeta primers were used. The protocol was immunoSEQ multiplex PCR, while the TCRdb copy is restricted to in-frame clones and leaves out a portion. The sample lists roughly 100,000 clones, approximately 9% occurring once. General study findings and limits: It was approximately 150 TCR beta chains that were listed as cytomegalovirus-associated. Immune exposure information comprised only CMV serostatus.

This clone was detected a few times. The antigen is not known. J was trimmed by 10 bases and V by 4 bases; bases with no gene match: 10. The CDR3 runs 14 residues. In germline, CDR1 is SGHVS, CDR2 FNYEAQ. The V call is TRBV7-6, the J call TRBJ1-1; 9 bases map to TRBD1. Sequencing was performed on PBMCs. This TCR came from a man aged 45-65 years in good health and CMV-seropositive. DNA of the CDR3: TGTGCCAGCAGCTCCGGGACAGGGCCAGGTCGAGCTTTCTTT. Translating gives CASSSGTGPGRAFF.